This T cell receptor (beta chain) was recorded in a study of early T cells in non-severe SARS-CoV-2 infection. Study background: Chains stayed unpaired after sequencing of bulk RNA from unsorted whole blood. Study-level results: VDJdb-based matching was biased toward anti-spike CD8 responses and missed private and CD4 specificities.

About this clonotype itself: Its antigen is as yet unknown.

As part of library construction, unique molecular identifiers were attached to individual cDNA molecules. TCRdb reanalysed the 5' RACE reads using MiXCR and keeps one entry per CDR3 protein. The table records about 39,000 distinct CDR3 sequences, approximately 4.8% of them present only once. Germline V gene data show CDR1 as SGHRS and CDR2 as YFSETQ. Between the trimmed V and J ends, which lost 5 bases and 0 bases, there was a span of 12 bases. CDR3 length: 14 residues. V gene TRBV5-1 combines with J gene TRBJ2-7; D possibly corresponds to TRBD1 (5 bases). The sequencing sample was made of whole blood. The TCR was taken from an adult who was a healthcare worker with PCR-confirmed SARS-CoV-2 infection or an uninfected control (not recorded which). The DNA for the CDR3 is TGCGCCAGCAGTCCGACAGAAGCCTCCTACGAGCAGTACTTC. Its translation: CASSPTEASYEQYF.